Each of the 19 T cell receptor beta chains below was sequenced from the same sample in a study of blood T cell repertoires in COVID-19. TCRdb keeps only in-frame clones here, not all; method: immunoSEQ multiplex PCR. The data contain around 300,000 clones, over 70% of them singletons. The sample taken for sequencing was peripheral blood. The receptors were gathered from a man aged 25-45 years with active or convalescent COVID-19.

The chain joins TRBV7-2 to TRBJ1-1, with D tentatively TRBD1 (5 bases). The V end lost 1 base, the J end lost 6 bases, and 12 bases lay between the germline ends. This CDR3 has 14 amino acids. In germline, CDR1 is SGHTA, CDR2 FQGNSA. The CDR3 DNA reads as TGTGCCAGCAGCTTAGACGTAGGGGTGGCTGAAGCTTTCTTT. The encoded protein is CASSLDVGVAEAFF.

The CDR3 bases are TGCGCCAGCAGCTTGTCGACTAGCGGGGGGGCTCTCAATGAGCAGTTCTTC. Translation: CASSLSTSGGALNEQFF. The chain combines TRBV5-1 with TRBJ2-1; 14 bases map to TRBD2. With V trimmed by 1 base and J by 6 bases, 6 bases remained unmatched. CDR1 SGHRS and CDR2 YFSETQ come from the germline V gene. This CDR3 has 17 amino acids.

This chain connects TRBV24-1 to TRBJ1-2; D unclear. CDR3 length: 12 amino acids. Trimming left V 4 bases short and J 4 bases short, with 6 bases between. CDR1 is KGHDR and CDR2 is SFDVKD in the germline V gene. CDR3 in DNA: TGTGCCACCAGTGACGGGGTCTATGGCTACACCTTC. As protein: CATSDGVYGYTF.

In this sample, this clone turned up once. This chain links TRBV6-5 with TRBJ1-1; maybe TRBD1 (6 bases). Trimming removed 4 bases at V and 2 bases at J, with 14 bases between. CDR3 length: 15 amino acids. Germline CDR1 MNHEY, CDR2 SVGAGI. CDR3 loop: CASSWEPGQNTEAFF. In nucleotides, the CDR3 is TGTGCCAGCAGTTGGGAGCCGGGACAAAACACTGAAGCTTTCTTT.

V is TRBV10-2 and J is TRBJ2-7; 8 positions agree with TRBD2. Germline values: CDR1 WSHSY, CDR2 SAAADI. V was clipped by 5 bases and J by 4 bases; unmatched bases: 7. The CDR3 spans 14 residues. CDR3 residues: CASSSTGGPYEQYF. CDR3 DNA: TGCGCCAGCAGTAGTACGGGAGGGCCTTACGAGCAGTACTTC.

The V call is TRBV19, the J call TRBJ2-1; 10 bases line up with TRBD2. CDR3 length: 15 amino acids. CDR1 and CDR2 from the germline V gene are LNHDA and SQIVND (reference sequence). The trim removed 5 bases at V and 7 bases at J, leaving 8 bases unmatched. CDR3 DNA sequence: TGTGCCAGTAGTGCCCTAGCGGGAGCTCGAAATGAGCAGTTCTTC. This translates into CASSALAGARNEQFF.

In DNA form, the CDR3 reads TGTGCCAGCAGCCAAGTCGCGGAGACCCAGTACTTC. Translation gives CASSQVAETQYF. The J gene is TRBJ2-5, the V gene TRBV14, with unresolved D. The CDR3 totals 12 residues. Trimming pared 1 base from V and 5 bases from J, leaving 5 bases between. CDR1 and CDR2 (germline): SGHDN, FVKESK.

The J gene is TRBJ2-7, the V gene TRBV3-1 (or the pseudogene TRBV3-2), with D possibly matching TRBD2 (5 bases). The length of the CDR3 is 14 residues. The V gene lost 3 bases and the J gene lost 4 bases, with 13 bases spanning the gap. Germline V gene sequence: CDR1 LGHDT, CDR2 YNNKEL (reference sequence). For the CDR3, the DNA is TGTGCCAGCAGCCAGAGCTGGCCGGGGTACGAGCAGTACTTC. Protein sequence: CASSQSWPGYEQYF.

This clone has only one observation. The rearrangement joins TRBV4-3 to TRBJ2-7; tentative D call: TRBD1 (5 bases). The germline V and J ends were trimmed by 3 bases and 5 bases, with 17 bases remaining between them. Looked up from germline, CDR1 is LGHNA and CDR2 is YSLEER. The CDR3 totals 15 residues. CDR3 amino acids: CASSQDQQVQNEQYF. Here the CDR3 DNA reads TGCGCCAGCAGCCAGGACCAACAGGTTCAGAACGAGCAGTACTTC.

The chain employs TRBV4-3 and TRBJ2-3; 11 nucleotides line up with TRBD1. The V gene end was trimmed by 3 bases and the J gene end by 4 bases; junction bases not matched to a gene: 6. This CDR3 is 16 amino acids long. Germline CDR1 reads LGHNA; CDR2 reads YSLEER. The CDR3 sequence: CASSQGRDRGADTQYF. The CDR3 nucleotides are TGCGCCAGCAGCCAGGGTAGGGACAGGGGGGCAGATACGCAGTATTTT.

V and J are TRBV5-1 and TRBJ2-7; unclear D gene. The CDR3 runs to 13 residues. Germline V lookup: CDR1 SGHRS, CDR2 YFSETQ. V was pared by 5 bases and J by 7 bases, with 16 bases between. The CDR3 DNA sequence: TGCGCCAGCAGGGGCCCTTCGGCGTCGGAGCAGTACTTC. Its translation: CASRGPSASEQYF.

The chain uses TRBV12-3 or TRBV12-4 and TRBJ2-7; possibly TRBD1 for D (5 bases). The V gene lost 4 bases and the J gene lost 2 bases, with 9 bases spanning the gap. This CDR3 has 13 residues. CDR3 residues: CASSWTITYEQYF. In DNA form, the CDR3 reads TGTGCCAGCAGTTGGACAATAACCTACGAGCAGTACTTC.

In this sample, this clone turned up many times. The genes are TRBV5-1 and TRBJ2-2, with D uncertain. The CDR3 loop spans 13 amino acids. Trimming took 4 bases from V and 4 from J, leaving 8 bases between them. The germline gives CDR1 SGHRS, CDR2 YFSETQ. Here the CDR3 DNA reads TGCGCCAGCAGCGCTACGCCCACCGGGGAGCTGTTTTTT. It encodes CASSATPTGELFF. The whole variable domain, remainder taken from reference TRBV5-1 and TRBJ2-2, is KAGVTQTPRYLIKTRGQQVTLSCSPISGHRSVSWYQQTPGQGLQFLFEYFSETQRNKGNFPGRFSGRQFSNSRSEMNVSTLELGDSALYLCASSATPTGELFFGEGSRLTVL.

The genes are TRBV4-1 and TRBJ1-6; 7 bases fit TRBD1. Germline CDR1 and CDR2: MGHRA and YSYEKL. Trimming at V came to 1 base and at J to 10 bases, leaving 7 bases not matched to a gene. The CDR3 covers 15 residues. CDR3 DNA: TGCGCCAGCAGCCAAGGGAACAGGGGACGGTCACCCCTCCACTTT. Amino acids: CASSQGNRGRSPLHF.

This clone was observed a few times. The V and J genes are TRBV7-7 and TRBJ1-6; D unresolved. Germline values: CDR1 SSHAT, CDR2 FNYEAQ (reference sequence). Deletions cut 1 base from V and 6 bases from J, with 13 bases between. The CDR3 covers 16 residues. The CDR3 is CASSLGLGQANSPLHF. The CDR3 nucleotides are TGTGCCAGCAGCTTAGGCTTGGGCCAGGCTAATTCACCCCTCCACTTT.

This chain joins TRBV29-1 and TRBJ1-1, with D tentatively TRBD1 (5 bases). The CDR3 runs to 13 residues. The V end was cut by 6 bases, the J end by 5 bases, with 16 bases between. Germline V gene sequence: CDR1 SQVTM, CDR2 ANQGSEA. CDR3 nucleotide sequence: TGCAGCGTCCGGACTGGGGGGGTAACTGAAGCTTTCTTT. The encoded protein is CSVRTGGVTEAFF. The whole variable domain, filled in from reference TRBV29-1 and TRBJ1-1, reads SAVISQKPSRDICQRGTSLTIQCQVDSQVTMMFWYRQQPGQSLTLIATANQGSEATYESGFVIDKFPISRPNLTFSTLTVSNMSPEDSSIYLCSVRTGGVTEAFFGQGTRLTVV.

The chain recombines TRBV2 with TRBJ2-3; D possibly corresponds to TRBD2 (7 bases). Germline assignment: CDR1 SNHLY and CDR2 FYNNEI. This CDR3 has 13 amino acids. Trimming removed 5 bases from V and 6 bases from J, with 12 bases in between. This CDR3 reads CASSRGGSDTQYF. DNA for the CDR3: TGTGCCAGCAGTAGGGGGGGAAGTGATACGCAGTATTTT.

The table lists this clone with a count of one. The chain carries TRBV5-1 and TRBJ2-2, with 15 bases that match TRBD2. This CDR3 spans 19 amino acids. The germline V gene has CDR1 SGHRS and CDR2 YFSETQ. The trim removed 4 bases at V and 4 bases at J, leaving 11 bases unmatched. Here the CDR3 reads CASSPGLAGGGRGTGELFF. CDR3 nucleotide sequence: TGCGCCAGCAGCCCAGGACTAGCGGGAGGGGGTCGTGGCACCGGGGAGCTGTTTTTT. Full variable domain (remainder filled in from reference TRBV5-1 and TRBJ2-2): KAGVTQTPRYLIKTRGQQVTLSCSPISGHRSVSWYQQTPGQGLQFLFEYFSETQRNKGNFPGRFSGRQFSNSRSEMNVSTLELGDSALYLCASSPGLAGGGRGTGELFFGEGSRLTVL.

This sequence joins TRBV3-1 (or the pseudogene TRBV3-2) and TRBJ1-1, with D unclear. The CDR3 covers 13 residues. CDR1 is LGHDT and CDR2 is YNNKEL in the germline V gene (reference sequence). V was cut by 2 bases and J by 0 bases, with 4 bases left in between. The DNA of the CDR3 is TGTGCCAGCAGCCAATTCATGAACACTGAAGCTTTCTTT. Translated, it gives CASSQFMNTEAFF.